The next 16 T cell receptor beta chains were all read from a single sample in a study of technical replicates of blood from a handful of donors. TCRdb's table, derived via immunoSEQ multiplex PCR, lists solely in-frame clones and lacks some. This sample has more than 90,000 clones, with almost 97% found just once. Sample: T cells isolated from PBMCs. Receptors originate from a human donor in good health.

Only one count was recorded for this clone. This chain joins TRBV18 and TRBJ2-7, with TRBD1 as a possible D gene (5 bases). Germline-derived CDR1 and CDR2 are KGHSH and LQKENI. V lost 5 bases, J lost 5 bases, and 13 bases lay in between. This CDR3 region has 13 residues. CDR3 loop: CASSSSTRDEQYF. CDR3 DNA: TGTGCCAGCTCATCGTCAACCAGGGACGAGCAGTACTTC.

The chain has TRBV27 and TRBJ1-5, with D unresolved. This CDR3 region has 12 residues. V lost 5 bases, J lost 4 bases, and 6 bases lay in between. Germline values: CDR1 MNHEY, CDR2 SMNVEV (reference sequence). CDR3 bases: TGTGCCAGCAGTGGCCCGAATCAGCCCCAGCATTTT. Protein: CASSGPNQPQHF.

The CDR3 DNA is TGTGCCAGCAGCGTCGGGACTAAACAAGAGACCCAGTACTTC. It translates to CASSVGTKQETQYF. The chain combines TRBV9 with TRBJ2-5; the match to TRBD2 covers 7 bases. The V gene end was trimmed by 2 bases and the J gene end by 2 bases; junction bases not matched to a gene: 3. Germline CDR1 SGDLS, CDR2 YYNGEE. The length of the CDR3 is 14 residues.

This clone was counted between two and nine times. The chain recombines TRBV5-6 with TRBJ1-1; a weak D match, TRBD1 (5 bases). The V gene's germline CDR1 is SGHDT and CDR2 YYEEEE. With 4 bases removed from V and 5 bases from J, the gap between germline ends came to 15 bases. The CDR3 contains 14 residues. In DNA, the CDR3 is TGTGCCAGCAGCATTCCGGGACTCCAGACTGAAGCTTTCTTT. It translates to CASSIPGLQTEAFF. The complete variable domain, with remaining parts taken from reference TRBV5-6 and TRBJ1-1, reads DAGVTQSPTHLIKTRGQQVTLRCSPKSGHDTVSWYQQALGQGPQFIFQYYEEEERQRGNFPDRFSGHQFPNYSSELNVNALLLGDSALYLCASSIPGLQTEAFFGQGTRLTVV.

V is TRBV20-1 and J is TRBJ2-5, with TRBD2 matching 8 bases. Germline-derived CDR1 and CDR2 are DFQATT and SNEGSKA (reference sequence). The CDR3 has 11 residues. V lost 6 bases and J lost 4; bases outside the gene matches: 1. The CDR3 is CSASGRETQYF. The DNA of the CDR3 is TGCAGTGCCAGCGGGAGAGAGACCCAGTACTTC.

The chain is built from TRBV7-9 and TRBJ2-1, with 11 bases lining up with TRBD2. V shed 0 bases and J 4 bases; nucleotides not matched to a gene: 11. Germline lookup yields CDR1 SEHNR and CDR2 FQNEAQ (reference sequence). The CDR3 is made up of 19 amino acids. DNA for the CDR3: TGTGCCAGCAGCTTAGCCACCCTAGCGGGAGGCCTCCTGTACAATGAGCAGTTCTTC. As protein: CASSLATLAGGLLYNEQFF.

The CDR3 region is CASSSPGVNTGELFF. In DNA, the CDR3 is TGTGCCAGTAGTAGTCCAGGGGTCAACACCGGGGAGCTGTTTTTT. The V call is TRBV19, the J call TRBJ2-2, with a tentative D call TRBD1 (6 bases). V lost 4 bases and J 2 bases, leaving 11 bases between the germline ends. The CDR3 runs 15 residues. Germline values: CDR1 LNHDA, CDR2 SQIVND (reference sequence).

This chain connects TRBV18 to TRBJ2-7, with a tentative D call TRBD2 (5 bases). Trimming left V 2 bases short and J 0 bases short, with 8 bases between. The CDR3 is 14 residues long. CDR1 and CDR2 (germline): KGHSH, LQKENI. The CDR3 sequence is CASSPTGDSYEQYF. CDR3 nucleotide sequence: TGTGCCAGCTCACCAACCGGGGACTCCTACGAGCAGTACTTC.

This clone has only one observation. The CDR3 here is CASSYDRVKSHTEAFF. The DNA of the CDR3 is TGTGCCAGCAGCTATGACAGGGTTAAGTCGCACACTGAAGCTTTCTTT. The J gene is TRBJ1-1, the V gene TRBV5-4, with TRBD1 identical over 7 bases. Germline lookup yields CDR1 SGHNT and CDR2 YYREEE (reference sequence). The CDR3 spans 16 residues. The ends lost 3 bases at V and 3 bases at J; junction bases unmatched: 11.

The rearrangement uses TRBV9 and TRBJ2-3, with 8 bases fitting TRBD2. In germline, CDR1 is SGDLS, CDR2 YYNGEE. This CDR3 has 18 residues. V gave up 1 base and J gave up 5 bases; unmatched junction bases: 15. The chain's CDR3 is CASSVRQREHVLVDTQYF. DNA of the CDR3: TGTGCCAGCAGCGTACGGCAGCGGGAGCATGTCTTGGTAGATACGCAGTATTTT.

J is TRBJ1-2 and V is TRBV7-2; D might be TRBD1 (5 bases). Germline V gene lookup returns CDR1 SGHTA and CDR2 FQGNSA. V lost 5 bases and J 5 bases, leaving 18 bases between the germline ends. The CDR3 length is 15 residues. The chain's CDR3 is CASSGSTGEIYGYTF. CDR3 nucleotides: TGTGCCAGCAGCGGGTCGACGGGGGAAATTTATGGCTACACCTTC.

The V gene is TRBV7-9, the J gene TRBJ2-1, with D perhaps TRBD1 (6 bases). The V gene's germline CDR1 is SEHNR and CDR2 FQNEAQ (reference sequence). With 5 bases removed from V and 3 bases from J, the gap between germline ends came to 14 bases. CDR3 length: 15 amino acids. CDR3 DNA sequence: TGTGCCAGCAGCCCGACAGGAGATCGCTACAATGAGCAGTTCTTC. This codes for CASSPTGDRYNEQFF.

The rearrangement uses TRBV27 and TRBJ2-7; D gene unclear. With 2 bases removed from V and 3 bases from J, the gap between germline ends came to 8 bases. Looked up from germline, CDR1 is MNHEY and CDR2 is SMNVEV (reference sequence). The CDR3 is 13 residues long. In DNA form, the CDR3 reads TGTGCCAGCAGTTTACGTCTACTCTACGAGCAGTACTTC. It codes for CASSLRLLYEQYF.

This chain connects TRBV10-3 to TRBJ2-7; a weak D match, TRBD2 (5 bases). Germline V CDR1 and CDR2: ENHRY, SYGVKD. Trimming took 4 bases from V and 6 from J, leaving 10 bases between them. There are 12 residues in the CDR3. The CDR3 region has the DNA TGTGCCATCAGTGGACTAAACACCGAGCAGTACTTC. It codes for CAISGLNTEQYF.

The chain joins TRBV7-6 to TRBJ2-1, with 8 bases matching TRBD2. V dropped 4 bases and J dropped 9; count of bases not matched to a gene: 14. The germline CDR1 and CDR2 sequences are SGHVS and FNYEAQ. This CDR3 has 16 residues. In DNA, the CDR3 is TGTGCCAGCAGCTCTCGTTTTAGCGGGACCCCTAGTGAGCAGTTCTTC. Translated, it gives CASSSRFSGTPSEQFF.

This chain uses TRBV11-3 with TRBJ2-7; D ambiguous. Germline V gene sequence: CDR1 SGHNT, CDR2 YENEEA. The CDR3 sequence is 14 residues long. V shed 5 bases and J shed 3 bases, with 14 bases lying between them. The CDR3 here is CASSPQGDLYEQYF. CDR3 nucleotide sequence: TGTGCCAGCAGCCCTCAAGGAGACCTCTACGAGCAGTACTTC.